The 14 T cell receptor beta chains presented below share a single source sample, sequenced in a study of T cells after yellow fever vaccination. A single record per CDR3 protein comes from TCRdb applying MiXCR to the 5' RACE reads. The sample records under 90,000 distinct CDR3 sequences, under 8% being singletons. This specimen was CD8+ T cells sorted from PBMCs, taken roughly 45 days after the first yellow fever vaccination. These receptors were collected from a man aged 18 to 35 who received the YFV17D yellow fever vaccine.

The table lists this clonotype with many counts. The rearrangement joins TRBV6-1 to TRBJ2-7; unclear D gene. With 3 bases removed from V and 2 bases from J, the gap between germline ends came to 8 bases. This CDR3 has 13 residues. Germline loops: CDR1 MNHNS, CDR2 SASEGT. This CDR3 is CASSDLGTYEQYV. CDR3 bases: TGTGCCAGCAGTGACCTGGGGACCTACGAGCAGTACGTC.

The gene calls are TRBV6-5 and TRBJ2-2; tentatively, D is TRBD1 or TRBD2 (5 bases each). V was cut by 1 base and J by 2 bases, with 11 bases left in between. The CDR3 has 16 amino acids. Germline V gene data show CDR1 as MNHEY and CDR2 as SVGAGI. CDR3 sequence (DNA): TGTGCCAGCAGTTACTGGGACGTAGCTAACACCGGGGAGCTGTTTTTT. Encoded protein: CASSYWDVANTGELFF.

This chain joins TRBV12-3 or TRBV12-4 and TRBJ1-1; a possible D gene is TRBD1 (6 bases). The CDR3 extends over 13 amino acids. V lost 4 bases to trimming and J lost 11 bases, with 17 bases between them. The CDR3, as DNA: TGTGCCAGCAGTTCCCCGGGACAATCATATGCTTTCTTT. This sequence encodes CASSSPGQSYAFF.

The rearrangement joins TRBV7-3 to TRBJ2-2; D perhaps matches TRBD2 (6 bases). Germline V gene sequence: CDR1 SGHTA, CDR2 FQGTGA. Trimming removed 5 bases at V and 7 bases at J, with 14 bases between. The CDR3 extends over 14 amino acids. Written as DNA, the CDR3 is TGTGCCAGCAGCCCGGGAGATACTAACGGGGAGCTGTTTTTT. This encodes CASSPGDTNGELFF.

This clonotype has more than one count but fewer than ten. The chain couples TRBV7-2 to TRBJ2-5; TRBD1 might be the D (5 bases). The CDR3 covers 16 residues. Trimming cost V 7 bases and J 2 bases, with 20 bases left between them. Germline CDR1 SGHTA, CDR2 FQGNSA. CDR3 coding DNA: TGTGCCAGCACACCCTACGATTATGGGGCACAAGAGACCCAGTACTTC. Encoded protein: CASTPYDYGAQETQYF.

This clonotype was recorded many times. The CDR3 DNA reads as TGCGCCAGCAGCTGGGGGGGGGATCCTAATGAAAAACTGTTTTTT. It encodes CASSWGGDPNEKLFF. The V call is TRBV5-1, the J call TRBJ1-4, with D perhaps matching TRBD1 (5 bases). The CDR3 is 15 amino acids. The V gene lost 3 bases and the J gene lost 3 bases, with 12 bases spanning the gap. Per the germline V gene, CDR1 is SGHRS and CDR2 is YFSETQ.

This clonotype was counted a few times. The rearrangement joins TRBV6-1 to TRBJ1-1; no definite D call. The CDR3 consists of 13 residues. V was cut by 6 bases and J by 1 base, with 9 bases left in between. Germline V lookup: CDR1 MNHNS, CDR2 SASEGT. As DNA, the CDR3 is TGTGCCAGCAGGCAAAGTTCGAACACTGAAGCTTTCTTT. Amino acid sequence: CASRQSSNTEAFF.

The table lists this clonotype with many counts. This chain joins TRBV3-1 and TRBJ2-2; D gene ambiguous. The CDR3 spans 12 residues. V gave up 4 bases and J gave up 6 bases, with 6 bases separating them. In germline, CDR1 is LGHDT, CDR2 YNNKEL (reference sequence). The CDR3 DNA reads TGTGCCAGCAGCCTTTACTCCGGGGAGCTGTTTTTT. It codes for CASSLYSGELFF.

This clonotype was counted at least ten times. The genes are TRBV28 and TRBJ1-2; maybe TRBD1 (5 bases). The CDR3 is made up of 15 amino acids. CDR1 and CDR2 (germline): MDHEN, SYDVKM. The V and J ends lost 5 bases and 3 bases respectively, with 16 bases between them. The CDR3 DNA sequence: TGTGCCAGCAGTCCTCGGGGGTGGGGCCACTATGGCTACACCTTC. Its translation is CASSPRGWGHYGYTF.

This clonotype was picked up many times. This rearrangement joins TRBV12-3 or TRBV12-4 to TRBJ2-5; the D gene is possibly TRBD2 (6 bases). The CDR3 runs 17 residues. V was cut by 1 base and J by 3 bases, with 18 bases left in between. Here the CDR3 reads CASSLGAGWDREETQYF. The CDR3 region has the DNA TGTGCCAGCAGTTTAGGAGCGGGTTGGGACCGGGAAGAGACCCAGTACTTC.

This clonotype was observed at least ten times. The chain recombines TRBV6-1 with TRBJ1-3; TRBD1 is a possible D gene (5 bases). The CDR3 has 16 residues. The germline V and J ends were trimmed by 5 bases and 6 bases, with 20 bases remaining between them. The germline CDR1 and CDR2 sequences are MNHNS and SASEGT. The CDR3 bases are TGTGCCAGCAGTCCTCTACGGGTGTCGGGGGAAAACACCATATATTTT. Translation: CASSPLRVSGENTIYF.

This clonotype was counted a few times. The chain combines TRBV7-9 with TRBJ2-7; D gene ambiguous. Trimming shortened V by 5 bases and J by 3 bases, and 11 bases separated the two germline ends. The CDR3 has 13 amino acids. CDR1 and CDR2 (germline): SEHNR, FQNEAQ (reference sequence). The CDR3 spells CASSPGGYYEQYF. CDR3 DNA: TGTGCCAGCAGCCCCGGTGGCTACTACGAGCAGTACTTC.

This clonotype came up many times. V gene TRBV5-5 combines with J gene TRBJ2-5; no clear D. The CDR3 has 12 amino acids. The V end lost 0 bases, the J end lost 5 bases, and 5 bases lay between the germline ends. Germline CDR1 is SGHKS and CDR2 is YYEKEE (reference sequence). The CDR3 coding sequence is TGTGCCAGCAGCTTGGATGGGGAGACCCAGTACTTC. This gives the protein CASSLDGETQYF.

This clonotype was picked up many times. The rearrangement joins TRBV7-9 to TRBJ1-1, with D maybe TRBD1 (5 bases). This CDR3 is built from 17 residues. Germline V gives CDR1 SEHNR, CDR2 FQNEAQ (reference sequence). The V end lost 1 base, the J end lost 5 bases, and 20 bases lay between the germline ends. The CDR3 sequence is CASSLDPGRGSDTEAFF. In nucleotides, the CDR3 is TGTGCCAGCAGCTTAGACCCGGGACGAGGATCGGATACTGAAGCTTTCTTT.